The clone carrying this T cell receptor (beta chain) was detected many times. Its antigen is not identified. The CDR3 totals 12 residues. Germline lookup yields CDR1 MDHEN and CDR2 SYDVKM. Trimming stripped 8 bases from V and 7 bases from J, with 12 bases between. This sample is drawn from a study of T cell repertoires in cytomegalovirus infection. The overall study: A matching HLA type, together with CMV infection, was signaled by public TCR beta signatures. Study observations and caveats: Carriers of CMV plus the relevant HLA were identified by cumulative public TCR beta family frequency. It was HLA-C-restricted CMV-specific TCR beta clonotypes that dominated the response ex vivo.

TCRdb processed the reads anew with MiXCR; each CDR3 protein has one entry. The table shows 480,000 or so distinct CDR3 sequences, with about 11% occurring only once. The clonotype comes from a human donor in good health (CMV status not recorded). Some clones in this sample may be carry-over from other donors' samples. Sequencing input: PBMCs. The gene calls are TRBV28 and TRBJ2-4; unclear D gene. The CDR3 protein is CASGNGGNIQYF. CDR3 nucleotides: TGTGCCAGCGGGAACGGTGGGAACATTCAGTACTTC.